The next 15 T cell receptor beta chains were all read from a single sample in a study of monozygotic twins with inflammatory bowel disease. TCRdb reanalyzed the 5' RACE reads, giving one entry per CDR3 protein sequence and no DNA. Here the sample table reports some 400,000 distinct CDR3 sequences. The source material was blood. The source of these receptors is a human donor with ulcerative colitis or Crohn's disease, or a healthy co-twin of an affected twin (not recorded which).

The chain has TRBV3-1 and TRBJ1-4; the D gene TCRdb calls, TRBD1, cannot be checked with no DNA. Germline CDR1 and CDR2: LGHDT and YNNKEL (reference sequence). The CDR3 length is 16 residues. The CDR3: CASSQASGQLYEKLFF.

The chain combines TRBV18 with TRBJ2-2; no DNA is available, so the TRBD1 call from TCRdb remains unchecked. Germline V gene sequence: CDR1 KGHSH, CDR2 LQKENI. The CDR3 is 17 residues long. The CDR3: CASSPPMRGRGTGELFF.

This chain uses TRBV12-3 or TRBV12-4 with TRBJ1-4. The CDR3 has 13 amino acids. The CDR3 is CASKRGPNEKLFF.

The chain employs TRBV11-3 and TRBJ1-1. This CDR3 comprises 13 residues. Germline loops: CDR1 SGHNT, CDR2 YENEEA. CDR3 region: CASSLRPTDKAFF.

The chain employs TRBV27 and TRBJ2-5. This CDR3 is built from 13 residues. Per germline, CDR1 MNHEY and CDR2 SMNVEV (reference sequence). This chain's CDR3 is CASSPGRRETQYF.

This sequence joins TRBV7-9 and TRBJ1-4. The CDR3 covers 14 residues. CDR1 is SEHNR, CDR2 FQNEAQ, per germline (reference sequence). The CDR3: CASSLYGTNEKLFF.

This sequence joins TRBV3-1 and TRBJ2-1; TCRdb calls TRBD1, which cannot be checked without DNA. CDR3 length: 13 residues. Germline V gene data show CDR1 as LGHDT and CDR2 as YNNKEL (reference sequence). CDR3 protein: CASSQPLTQEQFF.

V gene TRBV13 combines with J gene TRBJ2-3. Germline V lookup: CDR1 PRHDT, CDR2 FYEKMQ (reference sequence). This CDR3 region has 16 residues. CDR3 region: CASSTTTLASTDTQYF.

The genes are TRBV15 and TRBJ1-1. CDR3 size: 14 residues. Germline V gene data show CDR1 as LNHNV and CDR2 as YYDKDF (reference sequence). The CDR3 sequence: CATSRDLLNTEAFF.

The chain has TRBV7-2 and TRBJ2-6. Looked up from germline, CDR1 is SGHTA and CDR2 is FQGNSA. This CDR3 comprises 15 residues. The CDR3 sequence is CASSVQDSGANVLTF.

The chain recombines TRBV7-3 with TRBJ1-1; as DNA is missing, the TRBD1 call by TCRdb cannot be tested. CDR1 and CDR2 (germline): SGHTA, FQGTGA. This CDR3 is 14 amino acids long. CDR3 region: CASSLDRENIEAFF.

This chain connects TRBV20-1 to TRBJ1-1; TCRdb proposes TRBD1, but this gene call is untestable without DNA. The CDR3 loop spans 13 amino acids. In germline, CDR1 is DFQATT, CDR2 SNEGSKA (reference sequence). This CDR3 reads CSAREQANTEAFF.

The chain joins TRBV5-1 to TRBJ2-1. Germline CDR1 SGHRS, CDR2 YFSETQ. There are 13 residues in the CDR3. The CDR3 protein is CASSLGRMNEQFF.

The chain carries TRBV7-3 and TRBJ2-2; checking the TCRdb D call of TRBD2 is not possible without DNA. The germline V gene has CDR1 SGHTA and CDR2 FQGTGA. The CDR3 is made up of 15 amino acids. The CDR3 spells CASSQAGGWTGELFF. The full variable domain, in which reference TRBV7-3 and TRBJ2-2 provide the parts outside the CDR3, is GAGVSQTPSNKVTEKGKYVELRCDPISGHTALYWYRQSLGQGPEFLIYFQGTGAADDSGLPNDRFFAVRPEGSVSTLKIQRTERGDSAVYLCASSQAGGWTGELFFGEGSRLTVL.

The V call is TRBV5-1, the J call TRBJ1-3; TCRdb's D call of TRBD1 is untestable without DNA. The length of the CDR3 is 14 residues. The germline gives CDR1 SGHRS, CDR2 YFSETQ. CDR3 amino acids: CASSGTTTGNTIYF.